Listed below are T cell receptor beta chains from one sample, sequenced in a study of human T cells and chemical hapten exposure. TCRdb reprocessed the RACE reads with MiXCR, giving one entry per CDR3 protein. In the table there are some 70,000 distinct CDR3 sequences, around 9.9% of which are singletons. The source material was whole blood, sampled in connection with sensitization to the hapten diphenylcyclopropenone (DPC). These receptors originate from a woman aged 50 to 60 with alopecia areata. Some clones in this sample may be carry-over from other donors' samples. Both conserved end residues are part of each CDR3. A D gene is named only where the DNA matches it firmly. Size tells how often a clone was seen (once, few, many) or the class of an expanded clone, and some rows leave it out.

clone size	D gene	V gene	J gene	CDR3 DNA	CDR3 protein
many	-	TRBV10-2	TRBJ2-5	TGCGCCAGCAGTGTAGGATCCCGCCCGGAGGCTGGGACCCAGTACTTC	CASSVGSRPEAGTQYF
few	-	TRBV7-2	TRBJ2-3	TGTGCCAGCAGCTTAGATCGAGATACGCAGTATTTT	CASSLDRDTQYF
-	TRBD2	TRBV11-3	TRBJ2-1	TGTGCCAGCAGCTCAAGCGGGAGATCCTACAATGAGCAGTTCTTC	CASSSSGRSYNEQFF
many	-	TRBV27	TRBJ2-2	TGTGCCAGCAGCACAAAAGGACTTACAACCGGGGAGCTGTTTTTT	CASSTKGLTTGELFF
many	TRBD2	TRBV20-1	TRBJ2-2	TGCAGTGTCAAGCCGGGACTAGCGGGAGTGTACACCGGGGAGCTGTTTTTT	CSVKPGLAGVYTGELFF
many	-	TRBV29-1	TRBJ2-5	TGCAGCGTTAGACGGGGGGCATCCCAAGAGACCCAGTACTTC	CSVRRGASQETQYF
few	-	TRBV29-1	TRBJ1-1	TGCAGCGTCGCGGGACGTATGAACACTGAAGCTTTCTTT	CSVAGRMNTEAFF
few	-	TRBV29-1	TRBJ1-2	TGCAGCGTCACAGGGAGTATAGATGGCTACACCTTC	CSVTGSIDGYTF
many	-	TRBV7-9	TRBJ2-1	TGTGCCAGCAGCTTGCAGGACGACCTTCAGTTCTTC	CASSLQDDLQFF
many	-	TRBV6-6	TRBJ2-7	TGTGCCAGCAGTCCCGGTTCGGGATTTAGCTACGAGCAGTACTTC	CASSPGSGFSYEQYF
-	TRBD2	TRBV5-4	TRBJ2-5	TGTGCCAGCAGCAAGGGACTAGCGGGAGGAGAGACCCAGTACTTC	CASSKGLAGGETQYF
-	-	TRBV7-2	TRBJ2-1	TGTGCCAGCAGCTTAGCGGCTGGTAACAATTACAATGAGCAGTTCTTC	CASSLAAGNNYNEQFF
many	-	TRBV10-3	TRBJ1-2	TGTGCCATCAGTGAGTCGGGGAAGCGCTATGGCTACACCTTC	CAISESGKRYGYTF
-	-	TRBV4-2	TRBJ2-1	TGTGCCAGCAGCCAAGATCAATCACTAGAGGGTCGCTTTTCCGACAATGAGCAGTTCTTC	CASSQDQSLEGRFSDNEQFF
few	TRBD1	TRBV11-1	TRBJ2-1	TGTGCCAGCAGCTTCGTACAGGGGGCTTACAATGAGCAGTTCTTC	CASSFVQGAYNEQFF
-	-	TRBV12-3/TRBV12-4	TRBJ2-1	TGTGCCAGCGCCCGGGGCAGCTACAATGAGCAGTTCTTC	CASARGSYNEQFF
-	-	TRBV6-2/TRBV6-3	TRBJ1-2	TGTGCCAGCAGTTTAGTCAGGAACTATGGCTACACCTTC	CASSLVRNYGYTF
few	-	TRBV28	TRBJ2-1	TGTGCCAGCAGCTACAATGAGCAGTTCTTC	CASSYNEQFF
many	-	TRBV9	TRBJ2-2	TGTGCCAGCAGCGTTAGGGTCGGATCGAACACCGGGGAGCTGTTTTTT	CASSVRVGSNTGELFF
many	TRBD1	TRBV4-2	TRBJ1-3	TGTGCCAGCAGCCACCGGGACAGGGGGTATGGAAACACCATATATTTT	CASSHRDRGYGNTIYF
-	-	TRBV5-5	TRBJ1-6	TGTGCCAGCAGCTTGGTACAGATCAATTCACCCCTCCACTTT	CASSLVQINSPLHF
many	TRBD1	TRBV2	TRBJ2-2	TGTGCCAGCAGCCTCCAAACGGGACAGGGTATCAACACCGGGGAGCTGTTTTTT	CASSLQTGQGINTGELFF
medium-sized	TRBD1	TRBV23-1	TRBJ2-5	TGCGCCAGCAGGGGGGACAGGGGTCGGTATGAGACCCAGTACTTC	CASRGDRGRYETQYF
many	-	TRBV25-1	TRBJ1-2	TGTGCCAGCAGTGAATCGGCAAGACTCTATGGCTACACCTTC	CASSESARLYGYTF
many	TRBD2	TRBV27	TRBJ2-4	TGTGCCACCAGACTAGCGGGATCGACCAAAAACATTCAGTACTTC	CATRLAGSTKNIQYF
many	-	TRBV27	TRBJ2-6	TGTGCCAGCAGTTTCTCTCCTACGGGGGCCAACGTCCTGACTTTC	CASSFSPTGANVLTF
many	TRBD2	TRBV11-2	TRBJ2-3	TGTGCCAGCAGCATACGGACTAGCCTCACAGATACGCAGTATTTT	CASSIRTSLTDTQYF
many	-	TRBV20-1	TRBJ2-1	TGCAGTGCAGGGGTCTTACAGGGATTCTCCTACAATGAGCAGTTCTTC	CSAGVLQGFSYNEQFF
-	-	TRBV10-1	TRBJ1-5	TGCGCCAGCAGAGCCGGGCCAAGGGACAATCAGCCCCAGCATTTT	CASRAGPRDNQPQHF
-	-	TRBV3-1	TRBJ2-1	TGTGCCAGCAGACCCGAGCGGCTAACCCCCCTATTGGACAATGAGCAGTTCTTC	CASRPERLTPLLDNEQFF
-	-	TRBV11-2	TRBJ1-2	TGTGCCAGCAGCCCTACGGGGTATTCTAACTATGGCTACACCTTC	CASSPTGYSNYGYTF
few	-	TRBV29-1	TRBJ2-7	TGCAGCGTTGAGTTGGCAGGGACCATCTACGAGCAGTACTTC	CSVELAGTIYEQYF